This T cell receptor beta chain was captured by sequencing in a study of blood T cell repertoires in COVID-19. Background on the study: Both acute and convalescent COVID-19 samples were obtained from the United States, Italy and Spain.

Per the germline V gene, CDR1 is SGDLS and CDR2 is YYNGEE. Trimming pared 4 bases from V and 10 bases from J, leaving 21 bases between. The CDR3 sequence is 15 residues long. As processed by the authors: Amplifying reference gene primers gave estimates of nucleated cell counts. Repertoires were generated with immunoSEQ multiplex PCR, while TCRdb's copy carries only in-frame clones and drops some. That table is the source of V, J and clone size, and D and trimming were worked out from the DNA. The sample has approximately 300,000 clones; 90% are singletons. Assignment of participants to cohorts was predicated upon participant-reported clinical history. It was within 2 weeks before study entry that exposed participants met a COVID-19 case.

The sample comprised PBMCs or T cells enriched from blood (not recorded which). J is TRBJ2-1 and V is TRBV9, with D tentatively TRBD2 (7 bases). The TCR sequence derives from a woman under 40 who had been exposed to COVID-19. The DNA of the CDR3 is TGTGCCAGCAGCCCCCGGGGGCTAGCGGCCGCAGAGCAGTTCTTC. It specifies CASSPRGLAAAEQFF.